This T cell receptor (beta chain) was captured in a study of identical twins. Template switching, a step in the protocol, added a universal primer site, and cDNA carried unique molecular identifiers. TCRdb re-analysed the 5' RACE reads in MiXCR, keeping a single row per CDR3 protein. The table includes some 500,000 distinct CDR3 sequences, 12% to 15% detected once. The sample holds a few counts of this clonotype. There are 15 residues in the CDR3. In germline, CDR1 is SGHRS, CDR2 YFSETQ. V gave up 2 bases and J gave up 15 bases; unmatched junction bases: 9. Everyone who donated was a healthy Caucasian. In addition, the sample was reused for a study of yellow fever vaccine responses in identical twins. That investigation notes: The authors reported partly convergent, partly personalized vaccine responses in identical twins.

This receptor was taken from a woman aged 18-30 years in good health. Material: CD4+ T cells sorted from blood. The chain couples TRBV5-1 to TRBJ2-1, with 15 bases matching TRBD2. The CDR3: CASSLGLAGGPSLFF. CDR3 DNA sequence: TGCGCCAGCAGCTTAGGACTAGCGGGAGGGCCAAGTTTGTTCTTC.